A single sample gave rise to the 19 T cell receptor beta chains below, sequenced in a study of graft-versus-host responses after intestinal transplantation. Produced via immunoSEQ multiplex PCR; TCRdb's table is partial and in-frame only. The sample contains about 90,000 clones, roughly 91% of which appear only once. Antigens for these TCRs are unknown. The specimen was unstimulated CD8+ T cells sorted from spleen or lymph node cells, collected before transplant. All receptors derive from a human donor who was the organ donor for an intestinal transplant.

The genes are TRBV7-9 and TRBJ1-5, with D possibly matching TRBD1 (6 bases). The CDR3 runs to 14 residues. Germline V lookup: CDR1 SEHNR, CDR2 FQNEAQ (reference sequence). V lost 5 bases and J lost 6, with 14 bases in between. This CDR3 reads CASSPTEGVQPQHF. DNA for the CDR3: TGTGCCAGCAGCCCCACTGAGGGGGTTCAGCCCCAGCATTTT.

The chain carries TRBV7-9 and TRBJ2-1, with D possibly TRBD2 on 6 matching bases. Germline CDR1 reads SEHNR; CDR2 reads FQNEAQ (reference sequence). The ends were cut back, 4 bases at V and 0 bases at J, with 13 bases in the middle. The CDR3 has 16 amino acids. This CDR3 is CASSSRAGSSYNEQFF. The CDR3 DNA reads as TGTGCCAGCAGCTCCCGGGCGGGGAGCTCCTACAATGAGCAGTTCTTC. The variable domain in full, completed from reference TRBV7-9 and TRBJ2-1, reads DTGVSQNPRHKITKRGQNVTFRCDPISEHNRLYWYRQTLGQGPEFLTYFQNEAQLEKSRLLSDRFSAERPKGSFSTLEIQRTEQGDSAMYLCASSSRAGSSYNEQFFGPGTRLTVL.

The CDR3 sequence: CASSVEGGSGSWSNNEQFF. In DNA, the CDR3 is TGTGCCAGCAGCGTGGAGGGGGGTAGCGGGAGTTGGTCGAACAATGAGCAGTTCTTC. The genes are TRBV9 and TRBJ2-1, with TRBD2 matching over 9 bases. CDR3 length: 19 residues. The V segment lost 2 bases and the J segment 5 bases; nucleotides outside the gene matches: 17. Germline CDR1 and CDR2: SGDLS and YYNGEE.

The chain carries TRBV11-2 and TRBJ2-6; maybe TRBD2 (5 bases). This CDR3 comprises 14 residues. The ends were cut back, 4 bases at V and 4 bases at J, with 8 bases in the middle. Germline V gene data show CDR1 as SGHAT and CDR2 as FQNNGV. Here the CDR3 reads CASSSGTGANVLTF. The CDR3 DNA sequence: TGTGCCAGCAGCTCGGGAACCGGGGCCAACGTCCTGACTTTC.

This chain connects TRBV11-3 to TRBJ2-7, with D hard to call. The CDR3 sequence is 12 residues long. Per germline, CDR1 SGHNT and CDR2 YENEEA. V dropped 1 base and J dropped 3 bases, with 4 bases sitting between them. CDR3 bases: TGTGCCAGCAGCTTAGTATTCTACGAGCAGTACTTC. This sequence encodes CASSLVFYEQYF.

The chain couples TRBV13 to TRBJ2-7; D remains unclear. V was trimmed by 5 bases and J by 3 bases, leaving 11 bases between them. This CDR3 is built from 13 residues. Germline V gene data show CDR1 as PRHDT and CDR2 as FYEKMQ (reference sequence). CDR3 loop: CASSPRWSYEQYF. CDR3 DNA sequence: TGTGCCAGCAGCCCCCGGTGGAGCTACGAGCAGTACTTC.

V usage is TRBV28 and J usage is TRBJ2-1; TRBD1 might be the D (10 bases). Germline V gene data show CDR1 as MDHEN and CDR2 as SYDVKM. Trimming took 3 bases from V and 10 from J, leaving 40 bases between them. The CDR3 totals 22 residues. CDR3 nucleotides: TGTGCCAGCAGTTTCACCATCCATCGACAGGGGGCGCAGGTAGCGGGAGAGGGGGAGCAGTTCTTC. It is translated as CASSFTIHRQGAQVAGEGEQFF. The variable domain in full, completed from reference TRBV28 and TRBJ2-1, reads DVKVTQSSRYLVKRTGEKVFLECVQDMDHENMFWYRQDPGLGLRLIYFSYDVKMKEKGDIPEGYSVSREKKERFSLILESASTNQTSMYLCASSFTIHRQGAQVAGEGEQFFGPGTRLTVL.

The chain recombines TRBV5-1 with TRBJ1-1; tentatively, D is TRBD1 (5 bases). Germline values: CDR1 SGHRS, CDR2 YFSETQ. Trimming took 1 base from V and 2 from J, leaving 6 bases between them. The CDR3 contains 13 residues. The chain's CDR3 is CASSLTGNTEAFF. CDR3 in DNA: TGCGCCAGCAGCTTGACAGGCAACACTGAAGCTTTCTTT. Full variable domain (missing parts from reference TRBV5-1 and TRBJ1-1): KAGVTQTPRYLIKTRGQQVTLSCSPISGHRSVSWYQQTPGQGLQFLFEYFSETQRNKGNFPGRFSGRQFSNSRSEMNVSTLELGDSALYLCASSLTGNTEAFFGQGTRLTVV.

V and J are TRBV13 and TRBJ2-1; TRBD2 agrees at 9 bases. Looked up from germline, CDR1 is PRHDT and CDR2 is FYEKMQ (reference sequence). The CDR3 sequence is 21 residues long. The J segment lost 5 bases and the V segment lost 0 bases, leaving 20 bases of the junction unmatched. CDR3 loop: CASSLGAGEFEAGGYHNEQFF. In nucleotides, the CDR3 is TGTGCCAGCAGCTTAGGGGCAGGGGAATTCGAAGCGGGAGGATACCACAATGAGCAGTTCTTC.

The chain couples TRBV19 to TRBJ2-1; TRBD2 agrees at 10 bases. The CDR3 runs 15 residues. Germline-derived CDR1 and CDR2 are LNHDA and SQIVND (reference sequence). Trimming took 5 bases from V and 4 from J; bases not matched to a gene: 5. This CDR3 is CASSLGLANYNEQFF. CDR3 sequence (DNA): TGTGCCAGTAGTCTGGGACTAGCGAATTACAATGAGCAGTTCTTC.

The rearrangement joins TRBV5-1 to TRBJ1-2; 7 bases line up with TRBD1. The V gene's germline CDR1 is SGHRS and CDR2 YFSETQ. The CDR3 extends over 17 amino acids. Unmatched junction bases numbered 17, after V lost 5 bases and J lost 4 bases. CDR3 DNA: TGCGCCAGCAGGGAAGACCGCGGGACAGTAAGAACCTATGGCTACACCTTC. Amino acids: CASREDRGTVRTYGYTF.

The chain employs TRBV5-4 and TRBJ1-1, with 7 bases fitting TRBD1. Germline V gives CDR1 SGHNT, CDR2 YYREEE (reference sequence). The CDR3 has 15 amino acids. The V and J ends lost 4 bases and 5 bases, in that order; junction bases with no gene match: 11. CDR3 nucleotide sequence: TGTGCCAGCAGCCAGCGAGGGGGCTGGTGGACTGAAGCTTTCTTT. Encoded protein: CASSQRGGWWTEAFF.

The chain recombines TRBV9 with TRBJ2-2; 12 bases map to TRBD2. V lost 3 bases and J lost 3; bases outside the gene matches: 6. Germline CDR1 is SGDLS and CDR2 is YYNGEE. The CDR3 has 17 amino acids. As DNA, the CDR3 is TGTGCCAGCAGCGGGGGGAGGACTAGCGGGGACACCGGGGAGCTGTTTTTT. Translation: CASSGGRTSGDTGELFF.

The V and J genes are TRBV4-1 and TRBJ1-2; D is unclear. The CDR3 contains 12 residues. V was cut by 5 bases and J by 7 bases, with 11 bases left in between. Germline V lookup: CDR1 MGHRA, CDR2 YSYEKL. This CDR3 reads CASSDTGGGYTF. CDR3 coding DNA: TGCGCCAGCAGCGACACGGGAGGTGGCTACACCTTC.

The DNA for the CDR3 is TGTGCCAGCAGCCCTGCCGGGGCGGGAGGGATAGATACGCAGTATTTT. Its translation: CASSPAGAGGIDTQYF. The chain recombines TRBV13 with TRBJ2-3; 9 bases map to TRBD2. The J segment lost 5 bases and the V segment lost 5 bases, leaving 11 bases of the junction unmatched. There are 16 residues in the CDR3. From germline, CDR1 is PRHDT and CDR2 FYEKMQ (reference sequence).

This sequence joins TRBV28 and TRBJ2-1; 13 nucleotides align to TRBD2. With 6 bases clipped from V and 4 bases from J, the junction kept 3 bases outside the gene matches. The CDR3 has 15 residues. Germline V gene sequence: CDR1 MDHEN, CDR2 SYDVKM. CDR3 sequence: CASRWGLAGYNEQFF. DNA for the CDR3: TGTGCCAGCAGATGGGGACTAGCGGGGTACAATGAGCAGTTCTTC.

The V call is TRBV28, the J call TRBJ2-1; D uncertain. The CDR3 contains 15 residues. Trimming stripped 6 bases from V and 1 base from J, with 13 bases between. The germline V gene encodes CDR1 MDHEN and CDR2 SYDVKM. DNA for the CDR3: TGTGCCAGCAGCCCCGGAGCGCCATCCTACAATGAGCAGTTCTTC. Protein: CASSPGAPSYNEQFF.

The chain uses TRBV9 and TRBJ2-3, with 7 nucleotides matching TRBD2. This CDR3 comprises 18 residues. From germline, CDR1 is SGDLS and CDR2 YYNGEE. Losses at the gene ends were 3 bases for V and 0 bases for J; bases not matched to a gene: 13. CDR3 sequence reads: CASSDEWDYSTSTDTQYF. CDR3 DNA: TGTGCCAGCAGCGATGAATGGGACTACTCAACTAGCACAGATACGCAGTATTTT.

The rearrangement links TRBV9 to TRBJ2-5, with D tentatively TRBD2 (6 bases). Trimming shortened V by 4 bases and J by 5 bases, and 15 bases separated the two germline ends. Germline V lookup: CDR1 SGDLS, CDR2 YYNGEE. CDR3 length equals 14 residues. CDR3 bases: TGTGCCAGCAGCTTTGGGCCGGGGGAGGAGACCCAGTACTTC. Translated: CASSFGPGEETQYF.